The 3 T cell receptor beta chains below all came from one sample that was sequenced in a study of T cell repertoires in cytomegalovirus infection. TCRdb reprocessed the reads with MiXCR, giving one entry per CDR3 protein. This table holds about 360,000 distinct CDR3 sequences, 15% to 20% found once. Sequenced input: PBMCs. The receptor set was obtained from a human donor in good health (CMV status not recorded). Some clones in this sample may be carry-over from other donors' samples.

This clonotype was counted between two and nine times. The chain is built from TRBV7-6 and TRBJ1-6, with TRBD1 matching over 9 bases. The V gene end was trimmed by 4 bases and the J gene end by 10 bases; junction bases not matched to a gene: 8. Germline V lookup: CDR1 SGHVS, CDR2 FNYEAQ. The length of the CDR3 is 15 residues. CDR3 loop: CASSSTGTGRSPLHF. In nucleotides, the CDR3 is TGTGCCAGCAGCTCGACCGGGACAGGGCGATCACCCCTCCACTTT.

In this sample, this clonotype turned up many times. The chain combines TRBV7-2 with TRBJ2-7; 9 nucleotides match TRBD1. Germline V gene sequence: CDR1 SGHTA, CDR2 FQGNSA. After removal of 5 bases from V and 4 bases from J, the junction contained 9 bases not matched to a gene. The CDR3 runs to 15 residues. The CDR3 DNA follows: TGTGCCAGCAGCCCGCCGGGACAGGGTGGGTACGAGCAGTACTTC. Protein: CASSPPGQGGYEQYF.

This clonotype was counted between two and nine times. The genes are TRBV7-8 and TRBJ2-2; 7 bases map to TRBD1. The CDR3 extends over 15 amino acids. Germline loops: CDR1 SGHVS, CDR2 FQNEAQ. Trimming cost V 5 bases and J 9 bases; bases outside gene matches: 12. Here the CDR3 reads CASSPKTGPHRELFF. In DNA form, the CDR3 reads TGTGCCAGCAGCCCTAAGACAGGGCCCCACCGGGAGCTGTTTTTT.